This is a list of T cell receptor beta chains from one sample in a study of blood T cell repertoires in COVID-19. TCRdb's table, derived via immunoSEQ multiplex PCR, lists solely in-frame clones and lacks some. The table includes some 150,000 clones, around 90% detected once. The sequenced sample consisted of peripheral blood. The receptor source for this set is a woman aged 55-75 years with active or convalescent COVID-19. Both conserved end residues are part of each CDR3. A D gene is named only where the DNA matches it firmly. Expanded clones get a size class; other rows say once, few or many, or leave the size out.

.,.,TRBJ2-1,TRBV27,TGTGCCAGCCTCCGTCCGGGGTCAATGCGACAGTTCTTC,CASLRPGSMRQFF
.,.,TRBJ1-3,TRBV7-2,TGTGCCAGCAGACCTCGAGGGCGCTTCGAGGGAATTGGAGACACCATATATTTT,CASRPRGRFEGIGDTIYF
.,TRBD1,TRBJ1-1,TRBV7-9,TGTGCCAGCAGCTTAGATGGGACAGGGGGCACTGAAGCTTTCTTT,CASSLDGTGGTEAFF
.,.,TRBJ1-5,TRBV30,TGTGCCTGGGGGGAGCAGCCCGGCCAGCCCCAGCATTTT,CAWGEQPGQPQHF
.,.,TRBJ2-2,TRBV19,TGTGCCAGCAGTTTTAGACAGGACTACACCGGGGAGCTGTTTTTT,CASSFRQDYTGELFF
.,.,TRBJ1-4,TRBV5-1,TGCGCCAGCAGCTTGGATAGCCTTAATGAAAAACTGTTTTTT,CASSLDSLNEKLFF
few,TRBD1,TRBJ1-1,TRBV5-6,TGTGCCAGCAGCTGGACAGGGAGGGTATTGAACACTGAAGCTTTCTTT,CASSWTGRVLNTEAFF
.,.,TRBJ2-3,TRBV18,TGTGCCAGCTCACCAGGCCTAGAAACAGATACGCAGTATTTT,CASSPGLETDTQYF
once,.,TRBJ1-6,TRBV6-5,TGTGCCAGCAGTCCGACAGGCGGCCGGTCACCCCTCCACTTT,CASSPTGGRSPLHF
once,.,TRBJ2-1,TRBV10-1,TGCGCCAGCAGTTCCGGACACTGGGAAAACAATGAGCAGTTCTTC,CASSSGHWENNEQFF
.,.,TRBJ1-2,TRBV6-5,TGTGCCAGCAGTTACGCGACGGGGGGAGCCTCCCGCTTC,CASSYATGGASRF
.,.,TRBJ1-2,TRBV4-1,TGCGCCAGCAGCCAAGGATCACAGAACAACTATGGCTACACCTTC,CASSQGSQNNYGYTF
.,.,TRBJ1-2,TRBV7-2,TGTGCCAGCAGCTTAGGGCCGTACAGCATTTACTATGGCTACACCTTC,CASSLGPYSIYYGYTF
.,TRBD1,TRBJ1-1,TRBV6-5,TGTGCCAGCAGTTACTCACCGGGACAGGGTTTTGAAGCTTTCTTT,CASSYSPGQGFEAFF
few,.,TRBJ1-1,TRBV4-1,TGCGCCAGCAGCCGGGAAGGGACACGTCGTGGTGAAGCTTTCTTT,CASSREGTRRGEAFF
.,.,TRBJ2-2,TRBV3-1/TRBV3-2,TGTGCCAGCAGCCAAGTCCTTGGGGACACTTATTTCACCGGGGAGCTGTTTTTT,CASSQVLGDTYFTGELFF
.,TRBD2,TRBJ2-3,TRBV24-1,TGTGCCACCAGTGCTAGCGGGGCAATTAGCACAGATACGCAGTATTTT,CATSASGAISTDTQYF
.,.,TRBJ1-2,TRBV9,TGTGCCAGCAGCGCGTCGACAGGTCCACATTATGGCTACACCTTC,CASSASTGPHYGYTF
.,.,TRBJ2-3,TRBV19,TGTGCCAGTAGGCCCCATGTTGTAGCGAGCACAGATACGCAGTATTTT,CASRPHVVASTDTQYF
.,.,TRBJ1-1,TRBV5-1,TGCGCCAGCAGCTGGGGGCAACTCTCCAACACTGAAGCTTTCTTT,CASSWGQLSNTEAFF
.,TRBD1,TRBJ1-4,TRBV6-5,TGTGCCAGCAGGGTCGGGCAGGGGGATGAAAAACTGTTTTTT,CASRVGQGDEKLFF
.,TRBD1,TRBJ2-7,TRBV6-5,TGTGCCAGCAGTAACAGGGGGCCGGGAGAGCAGTACTTC,CASSNRGPGEQYF
once,.,TRBJ2-7,TRBV3-1/TRBV3-2,TGTGCCAGCAGCCCCTCGACAGCCTCCTACGAGCAGTACTTC,CASSPSTASYEQYF
once,TRBD1,TRBJ2-5,TRBV5-1,TGCGCCAGCAGCCTATCGACAGGGAACCAAGAGACCCAGTACTTC,CASSLSTGNQETQYF
once,TRBD1,TRBJ1-2,TRBV7-2,TGTGCCAGCAGCTCCACCTTGGGACAGGGTAACTATGGCTACACCTTC,CASSSTLGQGNYGYTF
.,.,TRBJ1-5,TRBV3-1/TRBV3-2,TGTGCCAGCAGCCAATCCACCGGGACTGCTAATCAGCCCCAGCATTTT,CASSQSTGTANQPQHF
.,TRBD1,TRBJ1-5,TRBV28,TGTGCCAGCAGTCTCAGGGGGCTACGCCATAGCAATCAGCCCCAGCATTTT,CASSLRGLRHSNQPQHF
.,TRBD2,TRBJ2-7,TRBV19,TGTGCCAGTAGTCTCCTAGCGGGGGAATACGAGCAGTACTTC,CASSLLAGEYEQYF
.,.,TRBJ1-1,TRBV2,TGTGCCAGCACCGGGTCTTGGAACACTGAAGCTTTCTTT,CASTGSWNTEAFF
.,TRBD1,TRBJ1-4,TRBV19,TGTGCCAGTAGTATGGCGACAGGGGGCGACGAAAAACTGTTTTTT,CASSMATGGDEKLFF
.,TRBD1,TRBJ1-4,TRBV18,TGTGCCAGCTCACCAGGATCAGGGGGCACATCTAATGAAAAACTGTTTTTT,CASSPGSGGTSNEKLFF
.,TRBD1,TRBJ1-1,TRBV6-5,TGTGCCAGCAGTAGGACAGGGACCATGAACACTGAAGCTTTCTTT,CASSRTGTMNTEAFF
.,.,TRBJ1-2,TRBV6-5,TGTGCCAGCAGGAGGGCAGGATCCCTCTATGGCTACACCTTC,CASRRAGSLYGYTF
.,.,TRBJ1-2,TRBV3-1/TRBV3-2,TGTGCCAGCAGCCAAGATACGGGGGGCAGCTATGGCTACACCTTC,CASSQDTGGSYGYTF
.,.,TRBJ1-2,TRBV10-3,TGTGCCATCAGTGAGTCGACCGGGGTGGGCTACACCTTC,CAISESTGVGYTF